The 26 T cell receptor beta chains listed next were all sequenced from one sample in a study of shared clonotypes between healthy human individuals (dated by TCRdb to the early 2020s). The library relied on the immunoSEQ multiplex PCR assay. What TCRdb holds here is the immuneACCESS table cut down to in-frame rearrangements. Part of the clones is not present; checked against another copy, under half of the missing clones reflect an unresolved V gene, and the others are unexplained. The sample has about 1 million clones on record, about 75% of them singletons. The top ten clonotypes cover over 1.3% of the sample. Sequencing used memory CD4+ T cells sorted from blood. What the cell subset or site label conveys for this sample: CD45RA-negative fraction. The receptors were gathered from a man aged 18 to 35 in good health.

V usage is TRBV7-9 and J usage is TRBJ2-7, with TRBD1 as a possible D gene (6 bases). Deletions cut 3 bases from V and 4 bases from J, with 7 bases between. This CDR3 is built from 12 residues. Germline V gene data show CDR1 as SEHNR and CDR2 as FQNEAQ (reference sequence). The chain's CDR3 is CASSFQGYEQYF. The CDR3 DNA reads TGTGCCAGCAGCTTTCAGGGGTACGAGCAGTACTTC. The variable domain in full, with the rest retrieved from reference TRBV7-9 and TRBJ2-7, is DTGVSQNPRHKITKRGQNVTFRCDPISEHNRLYWYRQTLGQGPEFLTYFQNEAQLEKSRLLSDRFSAERPKGSFSTLEIQRTEQGDSAMYLCASSFQGYEQYFGPGTRLTVT.

In DNA form, the CDR3 reads TGCAGTGCTGCAGAACTTTACGAGCAGTACTTC. Its translation: CSAAELYEQYF. This rearrangement joins TRBV20-1 to TRBJ2-7; D is unresolved. The CDR3 has 11 residues. CDR1 and CDR2 (germline): DFQATT, SNEGSKA (reference sequence). The ends were cut back, 5 bases at V and 4 bases at J, with 9 bases in the middle.

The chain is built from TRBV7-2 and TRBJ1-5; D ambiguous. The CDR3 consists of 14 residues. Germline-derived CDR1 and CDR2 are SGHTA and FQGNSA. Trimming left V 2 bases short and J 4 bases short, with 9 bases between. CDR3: CASSLMGLNQPQHF. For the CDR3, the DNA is TGTGCCAGCAGCTTAATGGGTCTAAATCAGCCCCAGCATTTT.

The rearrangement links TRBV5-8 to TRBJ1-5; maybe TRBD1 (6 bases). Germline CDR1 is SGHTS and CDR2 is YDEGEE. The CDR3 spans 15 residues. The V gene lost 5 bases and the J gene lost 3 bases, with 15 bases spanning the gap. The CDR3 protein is CASRTGGQYNQPQHF. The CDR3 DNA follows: TGTGCCAGCAGGACAGGCGGACAGTACAATCAGCCCCAGCATTTT.

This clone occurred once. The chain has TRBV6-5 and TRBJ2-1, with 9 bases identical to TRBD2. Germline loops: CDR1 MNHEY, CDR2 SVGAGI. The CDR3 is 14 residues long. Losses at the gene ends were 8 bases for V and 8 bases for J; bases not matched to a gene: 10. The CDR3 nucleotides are TGTGCCAGCGGGGGACGCGGGAGGGCCGATGAGCAGTTCTTC. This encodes CASGGRGRADEQFF.

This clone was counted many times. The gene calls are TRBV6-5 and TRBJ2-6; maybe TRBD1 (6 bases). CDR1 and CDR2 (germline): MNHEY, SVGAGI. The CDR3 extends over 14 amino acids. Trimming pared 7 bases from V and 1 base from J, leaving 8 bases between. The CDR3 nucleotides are TGTGCCAGCACCGGACAGTCTGGGGCCAACGTCCTGACTTTC. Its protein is CASTGQSGANVLTF.

In DNA form, the CDR3 reads TGTGCCAGCAGCCTAAATATGGTGGCGAGCAATCAGCCCCAGCATTTT. Translated: CASSLNMVASNQPQHF. The V and J genes are TRBV7-2 and TRBJ1-5; D remains unclear. V lost 5 bases and J lost 1, with 15 bases in between. The CDR3 extends over 16 amino acids. CDR1 and CDR2 (germline): SGHTA, FQGNSA.

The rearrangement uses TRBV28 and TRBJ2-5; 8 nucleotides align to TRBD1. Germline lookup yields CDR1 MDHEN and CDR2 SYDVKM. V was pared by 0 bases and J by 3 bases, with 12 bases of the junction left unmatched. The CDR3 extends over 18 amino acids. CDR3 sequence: CASSLWEDRDWDEETQYF. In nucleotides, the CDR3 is TGTGCCAGCAGTTTATGGGAGGACAGGGATTGGGACGAAGAGACCCAGTACTTC.

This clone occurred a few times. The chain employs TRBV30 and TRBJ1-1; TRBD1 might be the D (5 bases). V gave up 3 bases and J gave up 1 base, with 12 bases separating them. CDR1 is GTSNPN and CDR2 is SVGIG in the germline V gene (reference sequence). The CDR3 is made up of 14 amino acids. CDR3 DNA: TGTGCCTGGAGCCTGGGACGCCGGAACACTGAAGCTTTCTTT. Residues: CAWSLGRRNTEAFF.

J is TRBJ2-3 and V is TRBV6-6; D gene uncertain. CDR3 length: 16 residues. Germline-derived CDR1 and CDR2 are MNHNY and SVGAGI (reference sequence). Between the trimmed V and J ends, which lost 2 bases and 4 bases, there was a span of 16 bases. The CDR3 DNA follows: TGTGCCAGCAGTTACGCCCGGAGCCTTGGGGCAGATACGCAGTATTTT. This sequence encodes CASSYARSLGADTQYF.

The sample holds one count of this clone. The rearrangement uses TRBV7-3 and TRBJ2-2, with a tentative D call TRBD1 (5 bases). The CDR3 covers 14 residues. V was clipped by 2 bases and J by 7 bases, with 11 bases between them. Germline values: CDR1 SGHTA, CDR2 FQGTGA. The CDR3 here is CASSLSRVDGELFF. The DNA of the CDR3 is TGTGCCAGCAGCTTATCCAGGGTTGACGGGGAGCTGTTTTTT.

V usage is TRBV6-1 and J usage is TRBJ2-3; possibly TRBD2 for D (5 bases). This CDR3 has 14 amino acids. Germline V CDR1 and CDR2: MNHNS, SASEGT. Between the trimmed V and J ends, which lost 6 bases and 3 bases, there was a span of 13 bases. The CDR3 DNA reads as TGTGCCAGCAGCTCTAGCCCGGGGACAGATACGCAGTATTTT. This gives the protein CASSSSPGTDTQYF.

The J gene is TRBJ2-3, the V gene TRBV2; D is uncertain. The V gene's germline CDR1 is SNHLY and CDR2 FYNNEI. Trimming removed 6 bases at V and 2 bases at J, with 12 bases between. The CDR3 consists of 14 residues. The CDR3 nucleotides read TGTGCCAGCAGGGCCAGTATTAACACAGATACGCAGTATTTT. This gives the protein CASRASINTDTQYF.

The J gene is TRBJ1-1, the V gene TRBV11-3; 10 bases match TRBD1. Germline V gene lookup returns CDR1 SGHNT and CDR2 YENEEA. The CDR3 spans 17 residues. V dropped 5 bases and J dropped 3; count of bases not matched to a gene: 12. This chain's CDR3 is CASSARQGAGADTEAFF. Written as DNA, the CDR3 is TGTGCCAGCAGCGCAAGACAGGGGGCCGGTGCGGACACTGAAGCTTTCTTT.

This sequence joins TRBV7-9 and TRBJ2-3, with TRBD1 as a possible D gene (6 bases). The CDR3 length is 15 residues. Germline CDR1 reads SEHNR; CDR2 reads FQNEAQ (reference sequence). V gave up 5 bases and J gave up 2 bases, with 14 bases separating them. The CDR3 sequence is CASSRDNRPTDTQYF. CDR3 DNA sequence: TGTGCCAGCAGCAGGGACAACCGACCCACAGATACGCAGTATTTT.

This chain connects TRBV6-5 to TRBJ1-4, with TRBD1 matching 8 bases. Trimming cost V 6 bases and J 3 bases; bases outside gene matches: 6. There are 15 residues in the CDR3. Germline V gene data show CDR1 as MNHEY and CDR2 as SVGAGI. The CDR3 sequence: CASSRGQVSNEKLFF. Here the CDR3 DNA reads TGTGCCAGCAGCAGGGGACAGGTGTCTAATGAAAAACTGTTTTTT.

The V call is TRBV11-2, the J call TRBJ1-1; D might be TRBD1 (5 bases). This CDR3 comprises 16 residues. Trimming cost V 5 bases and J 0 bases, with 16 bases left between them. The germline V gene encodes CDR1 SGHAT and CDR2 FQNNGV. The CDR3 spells CASSPMLAGLNTEAFF. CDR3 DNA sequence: TGTGCCAGCAGCCCTATGTTGGCAGGGCTGAACACTGAAGCTTTCTTT.

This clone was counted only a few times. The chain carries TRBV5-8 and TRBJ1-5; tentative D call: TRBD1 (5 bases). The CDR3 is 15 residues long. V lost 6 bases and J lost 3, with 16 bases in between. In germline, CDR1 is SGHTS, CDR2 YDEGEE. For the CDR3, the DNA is TGTGCCAGCACCCCCGGAGGGGAGGTCAATCAGCCCCAGCATTTT. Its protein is CASTPGGEVNQPQHF.

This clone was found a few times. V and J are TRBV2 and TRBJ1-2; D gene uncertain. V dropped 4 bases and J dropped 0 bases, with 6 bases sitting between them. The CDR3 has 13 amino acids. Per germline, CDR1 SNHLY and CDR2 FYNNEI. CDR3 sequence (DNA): TGTGCCAGCAGTGCCCTCCCTAACTATGGCTACACCTTC. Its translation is CASSALPNYGYTF.

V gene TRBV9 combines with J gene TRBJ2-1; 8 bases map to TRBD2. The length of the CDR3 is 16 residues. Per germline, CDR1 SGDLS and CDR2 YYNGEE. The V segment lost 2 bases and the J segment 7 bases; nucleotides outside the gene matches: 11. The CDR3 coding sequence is TGTGCCAGCAGCGTGTCCGGGACTAGTGTGGGAAATGAGCAGTTCTTC. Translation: CASSVSGTSVGNEQFF.

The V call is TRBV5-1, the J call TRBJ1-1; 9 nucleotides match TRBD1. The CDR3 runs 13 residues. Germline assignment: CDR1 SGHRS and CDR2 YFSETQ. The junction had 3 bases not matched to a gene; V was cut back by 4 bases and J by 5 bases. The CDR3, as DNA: TGCGCCAGCAGCCGACAGGGGGGGACTGAAGCTTTCTTT. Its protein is CASSRQGGTEAFF. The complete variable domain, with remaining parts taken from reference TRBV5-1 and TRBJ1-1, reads KAGVTQTPRYLIKTRGQQVTLSCSPISGHRSVSWYQQTPGQGLQFLFEYFSETQRNKGNFPGRFSGRQFSNSRSEMNVSTLELGDSALYLCASSRQGGTEAFFGQGTRLTVV.

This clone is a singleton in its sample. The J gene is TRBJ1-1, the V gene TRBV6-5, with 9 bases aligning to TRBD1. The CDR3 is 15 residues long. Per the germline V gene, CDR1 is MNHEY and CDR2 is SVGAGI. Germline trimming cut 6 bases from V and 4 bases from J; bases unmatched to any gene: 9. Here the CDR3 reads CASRTTGGSVTEAFF. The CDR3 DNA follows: TGTGCCAGCAGGACGACAGGGGGGTCGGTCACTGAAGCTTTCTTT.

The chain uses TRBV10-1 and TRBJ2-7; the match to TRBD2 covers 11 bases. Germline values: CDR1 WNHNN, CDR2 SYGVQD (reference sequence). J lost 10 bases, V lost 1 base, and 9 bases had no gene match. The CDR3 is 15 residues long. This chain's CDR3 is CASSELAGGIPSQYF. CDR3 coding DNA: TGCGCCAGCAGTGAGTTAGCGGGAGGGATACCGAGTCAGTACTTC.

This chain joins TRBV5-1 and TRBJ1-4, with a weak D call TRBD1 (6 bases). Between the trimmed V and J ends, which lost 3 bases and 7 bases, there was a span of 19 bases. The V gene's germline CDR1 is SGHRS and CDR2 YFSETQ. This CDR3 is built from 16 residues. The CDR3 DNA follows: TGCGCCAGCAGCTCGGTCCCCGGGGTAGGGGGTGAAAAACTGTTTTTT. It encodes CASSSVPGVGGEKLFF.

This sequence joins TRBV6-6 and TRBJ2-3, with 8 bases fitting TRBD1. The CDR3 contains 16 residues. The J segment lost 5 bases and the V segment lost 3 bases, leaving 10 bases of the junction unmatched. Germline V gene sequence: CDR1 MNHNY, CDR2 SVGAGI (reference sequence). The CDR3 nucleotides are TGTGCCAGCAGTTATTCCCCACGACAGGGGCAAGATACGCAGTATTTT. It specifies CASSYSPRQGQDTQYF.

CDR3 sequence reads: CASSPPNNRGYAMNTEAFF. CDR3 bases: TGTGCCAGCTCACCACCAAATAACAGGGGGTATGCCATGAACACTGAAGCTTTCTTT. This chain joins TRBV18 and TRBJ1-1; 8 nucleotides agree with TRBD1. V trimming: 0 bases; J trimming: 0 bases; junction bases outside the gene matches: 12. The CDR3 sequence is 19 residues long. Germline V gene lookup returns CDR1 KGHSH and CDR2 LQKENI.